The rows below give T cell receptor beta chains drawn from one sample of a study of shared T cell receptors in the human thymus. Libraries were prepared by immunoSEQ multiplex PCR; TCRdb keeps only in-frame clonotypes and omits some of them. Of over 450,000 clones listed, 70% to 80% are singletons. These data also formed part of another study, on human thymus T cells.

Material: thymocytes. The receptors stem from a boy in the first two years of life with a congenital heart defect. The CDR3 runs from the conserved cysteine through the conserved F or W. A D gene is named only where the DNA matches it firmly. Some rows have no size entry. The others give once, few or many, or a class for an expanded clone.

J gene | clone size | D gene | V gene | CDR3 protein | CDR3 DNA
TRBJ2-7 | . | . | TRBV13 | CASSLAGGPYEQYF | TGTGCCAGCAGCTTAGCGGGGGGCCCCTACGAGCAGTACTTC
TRBJ2-7 | once | . | TRBV7-2 | CASSWESPYEQYF | TGTGCCAGCAGCTGGGAGAGCCCCTACGAGCAGTACTTC
TRBJ1-1 | once | . | TRBV7-7 | CASSSWTGKDTEAFF | TGTGCTAGCAGCTCGTGGACCGGGAAGGACACTGAAGCTTTCTTT
TRBJ1-3 | many | . | TRBV19 | CASSIGGSDRSGNTIYF | TGTGCCAGTAGTATTGGTGGCAGCGACCGCTCTGGAAACACCATATATTTT
TRBJ1-1 | . | . | TRBV5-6 | CASSLVGRRSTEAFF | TGTGCCAGCAGCTTGGTTGGGCGACGGTCCACTGAAGCTTTCTTT
TRBJ2-1 | . | TRBD2 | TRBV27 | CASSLSGTSEYNEQFF | TGTGCCAGCAGTTTATCGGGGACTAGCGAATACAATGAGCAGTTCTTC
TRBJ2-5 | once | . | TRBV30 | CAWSFGVGQETQYF | TGTGCCTGGAGTTTCGGGGTCGGGCAAGAGACCCAGTACTTC
TRBJ2-5 | . | TRBD2 | TRBV27 | CASSKTSGRVKTQYF | TGTGCCAGCAGTAAAACTAGCGGGAGAGTTAAGACCCAGTACTTC
TRBJ2-7 | . | TRBD1 | TRBV5-1 | CASSPGQGSYEQYF | TGCGCCAGCAGCCCCGGACAGGGATCTTACGAGCAGTACTTC
TRBJ2-5 | . | . | TRBV29-1 | CSARLGQEAQYF | TGCAGCGCCAGGCTGGGGCAAGAGGCCCAGTACTTC
TRBJ2-3 | . | . | TRBV11-3 | CATVISGTDTQYF | TGTGCCACGGTTATTAGCGGCACAGATACGCAGTATTTT
TRBJ2-7 | . | TRBD1 | TRBV6-1 | CASRPRSGQGSEQYF | TGTGCCAGCCGCCCTAGGTCGGGACAGGGATCCGAGCAGTACTTC
TRBJ2-3 | . | TRBD2 | TRBV7-2 | CASSFLPGLAGVDADTQYF | TGTGCCAGCAGCTTCCTACCGGGACTAGCGGGAGTAGATGCAGATACGCAGTATTTT
TRBJ2-3 | . | . | TRBV9 | CASSASHGASGTTTDTQYF | TGTGCCAGCAGCGCCTCCCATGGGGCCAGCGGGACAACGACAGATACGCAGTATTTT
TRBJ2-5 | . | TRBD2 | TRBV4-3 | CASSQEGTSETETQYF | TGCGCCAGCAGCCAAGAGGGCACTAGCGAGACAGAGACCCAGTACTTC
TRBJ2-1 | few | . | TRBV4-1 | CASSQVGSHEQFF | TGCGCCAGCAGCCAAGTTGGGAGCCATGAGCAGTTCTTC
TRBJ2-4 | . | TRBD1 | TRBV27 | CASSPQGASLGIQYF | TGTGCCAGCAGTCCCCAGGGGGCTAGCCTGGGCATTCAGTACTTC
TRBJ2-5 | . | . | TRBV21-1 | CASSKREAGPPAAQYF | TGTGCCAGCAGCAAAAGGGAAGCGGGCCCCCCAGCGGCCCAGTACTTC
TRBJ2-7 | . | TRBD1 | TRBV6-1 | CASSEIKVVLGQKAYEQYF | TGTGCCAGCAGTGAAATTAAGGTCGTTCTGGGACAGAAGGCCTACGAGCAGTACTTC
TRBJ2-2 | once | TRBD2 | TRBV2 | CASSEGSGSDTGELFF | TGTGCCAGCAGTGAAGGTAGCGGGAGCGACACCGGGGAGCTGTTTTTT
TRBJ2-5 | . | TRBD2 | TRBV15 | CASQRPNSGGKMETQYF | TGTGCCTCGCAACGCCCAAATAGCGGGGGCAAAATGGAGACCCAGTACTTC
TRBJ2-1 | . | TRBD2 | TRBV6-5 | CARMGLAGGYNEQFF | TGTGCCAGGATGGGACTAGCGGGAGGGTATAATGAGCAGTTCTTC
TRBJ2-7 | . | TRBD2 | TRBV2 | CASSEARLAGGIYEQYF | TGTGCCAGCAGTGAAGCCAGGCTAGCGGGAGGGATCTACGAGCAGTACTTC
TRBJ2-1 | . | . | TRBV6-5 | CASRLDGGPHDEQFF | TGTGCCAGCAGGTTAGATGGGGGCCCCCACGATGAGCAGTTCTTC
TRBJ2-7 | . | . | TRBV5-6 | CASSPGGRDTSVGEQYF | TGTGCCAGCAGCCCTGGGGGTAGGGACACCTCCGTGGGAGAGCAGTACTTC
TRBJ2-1 | . | TRBD2 | TRBV19 | CASREAGGLIDEQFF | TGTGCCAGTAGGGAAGCGGGAGGGCTTATTGATGAGCAGTTCTTC
TRBJ2-7 | few | . | TRBV9 | CASSVDQGSSYEQYF | TGTGCCAGCAGCGTAGACCAGGGTAGCTCCTACGAGCAGTACTTC
TRBJ1-4 | few | TRBD1 | TRBV15 | CATRGQGGEKLFF | TGTGCCACCCGTGGACAGGGAGGTGAAAAACTGTTTTTT
TRBJ1-4 | few | TRBD1 | TRBV2 | CASREDRADNEKLFF | TGTGCCAGCAGAGAAGACAGGGCGGATAATGAAAAACTGTTTTTT
TRBJ2-3 | . | TRBD2 | TRBV25-1 | CASSELLLAGGRDTQYF | TGTGCCAGCAGTGAACTCCTTCTAGCGGGGGGGCGGGATACGCAGTATTTT
TRBJ2-2 | . | . | TRBV4-2 | CASSQAPAGELFF | TGTGCCAGCAGCCAAGCCCCCGCCGGGGAGCTGTTTTTT
TRBJ2-7 | . | TRBD2 | TRBV6-6 | CASRGAGGGYEQYF | TGTGCCAGCAGGGGAGCGGGGGGAGGATACGAGCAGTACTTC
TRBJ2-1 | . | . | TRBV7-6 | CASSLGWERYNEQFF | TGTGCCAGCAGCCTGGGGTGGGAGCGATACAATGAGCAGTTCTTC
TRBJ1-1 | . | TRBD1 | TRBV28 | CASSYDKRDRVKAFF | TGTGCCAGCAGTTACGACAAAAGGGACAGGGTTAAAGCTTTCTTT
TRBJ2-3 | . | . | TRBV4-3 | CASSQERSGERTDTQYF | TGCGCCAGCAGCCAAGAAAGGTCGGGGGAACGGACAGATACGCAGTATTTT
TRBJ1-2 | . | . | TRBV7-9 | CASSPGWSGYTF | TGTGCCAGCAGCCCCGGTTGGTCTGGCTACACCTTC
TRBJ2-3 | . | TRBD1 | TRBV28 | CASRGTVATQYF | TGTGCCAGCAGAGGGACAGTGGCCACGCAGTATTTT
TRBJ2-7 | few | TRBD1 | TRBV11-2 | CASSPRGPRYEQYF | TGTGCCAGCAGTCCTAGGGGGCCCCGCTACGAGCAGTACTTC
TRBJ2-4 | . | TRBD2 | TRBV10-1 | CASVGTRDILAKNIQYF | TGCGCCAGTGTTGGGACTAGGGATATTTTAGCCAAAAACATTCAGTACTTC
TRBJ2-1 | . | . | TRBV5-1 | CASRAISRSNEQFF | TGCGCCAGCAGGGCAATAAGTAGGAGTAATGAGCAGTTCTTC
TRBJ1-1 | . | . | TRBV5-1 | CASSLAVNTEAFF | TGCGCCAGCAGCTTGGCAGTAAACACTGAAGCTTTCTTT
TRBJ1-1 | . | . | TRBV27 | CASSGRGRNTEAFF | TGTGCCAGCAGTGGTCGAGGGAGGAACACTGAAGCTTTCTTT
TRBJ1-5 | few | . | TRBV4-3 | CASSREAGGRNQPQHF | TGCGCCAGCAGCCGAGAGGCGGGGGGAAGGAATCAGCCCCAGCATTTT
TRBJ2-2 | few | . | TRBV19 | CASSIPTSGGGELFF | TGTGCCAGTAGTATCCCGACTAGTGGAGGCGGGGAGCTGTTTTTT
TRBJ2-1 | . | . | TRBV6-1 | CASIPPGQAENEQFF | TGTGCCAGCATCCCACCGGGACAAGCGGAAAATGAGCAGTTCTTC
TRBJ2-1 | . | TRBD2 | TRBV9 | CASSVNTRTRRNEQFF | TGTGCCAGCAGCGTCAATACTCGGACTAGGAGAAATGAGCAGTTCTTC
TRBJ2-7 | few | TRBD1 | TRBV19 | CASSVTDRGRIGAEQYF | TGTGCCAGTAGTGTCACCGACAGGGGGCGAATCGGGGCCGAGCAGTACTTC
TRBJ1-4 | . | . | TRBV5-6 | CASSFRGVSAF | TGTGCCAGCAGCTTCCGGGGGGTTTCTGCCTTT